This TCR beta chain was observed in a study of response to subunit inactivated influenza vaccine. TCRdb fed the RT-PCR reads into MiXCR, producing one record per CDR3 protein. The data hold about 570,000 distinct CDR3 sequences, with around 11% observed a single time. A note on this clonotype: Its antigen remains unidentified. The junction shows a germline mismatch at one end, possibly a read error.

The CDR3 has 12 amino acids. Germline lookup yields CDR1 ENHRY and CDR2 SYGVKD. Overall study findings and caveats: Every seasonal influenza vaccination brings in few new T cells, the authors suggested.

The same specimen was also included in a second study, on T cells expressing NK-cell markers. This second report adds: Synthesis of TCR beta cDNA relied on 5'RACE template switching carrying UMIs. According to the study, TCR beta repertoires originated from sorted CD3+CD56+NKG2C+, CD3+CD56+NKG2C- and CD3+CD56-NKG2C+ T cells. The dominant NKG2C+ clonotypes represented about 1.0-7.0% of CD8+ T cells in several donors. The study found these clonotypes also leading the CD3+CD56-NKG2C+ fraction in a few donors.

The gene calls are TRBV10-3 and TRBJ2-7, with D perhaps matching TRBD1 (6 bases). The sequence was collected from a man in his fifties or sixties who received an inactivated influenza vaccine. Here the sequenced sample was PBMCs from blood, taken on the day of vaccination. The CDR3 loop is CALRGSFTEQYF. The CDR3 DNA follows: TGTGCCCTCAGGGGCTCCTTCACCGAGCAGTACTTC.